The source of this T cell receptor beta chain is a study of response to subunit inactivated influenza vaccine. The germline V gene has CDR1 MDHEN and CDR2 SYDVKM. The CDR3 runs to 16 residues. The V gene lost 6 bases and the J gene lost 2 bases, with 19 bases spanning the gap. Regarding the study as a whole: Researchers suggested that each seasonal influenza vaccination recruits few new T cells.

TCRdb reprocessed the RT-PCR reads with MiXCR, giving one entry per CDR3 protein. Of approximately 310,000 distinct CDR3 sequences in the sample, 21% were seen once. This clonotype was detected ten times or more. What it binds is unknown. The TCR sequence derives from a man aged 50 to 69 who received an inactivated influenza vaccine. The specimen comprised PBMCs from blood, sampled 21 months after vaccination. J is TRBJ1-2 and V is TRBV28, with a tentative D call TRBD1 (6 bases). CDR3 amino acids: CASRPLTNRENYGYTF. DNA for the CDR3: TGTGCCAGCAGGCCCTTGACAAACAGGGAAAACTATGGCTACACCTTC.